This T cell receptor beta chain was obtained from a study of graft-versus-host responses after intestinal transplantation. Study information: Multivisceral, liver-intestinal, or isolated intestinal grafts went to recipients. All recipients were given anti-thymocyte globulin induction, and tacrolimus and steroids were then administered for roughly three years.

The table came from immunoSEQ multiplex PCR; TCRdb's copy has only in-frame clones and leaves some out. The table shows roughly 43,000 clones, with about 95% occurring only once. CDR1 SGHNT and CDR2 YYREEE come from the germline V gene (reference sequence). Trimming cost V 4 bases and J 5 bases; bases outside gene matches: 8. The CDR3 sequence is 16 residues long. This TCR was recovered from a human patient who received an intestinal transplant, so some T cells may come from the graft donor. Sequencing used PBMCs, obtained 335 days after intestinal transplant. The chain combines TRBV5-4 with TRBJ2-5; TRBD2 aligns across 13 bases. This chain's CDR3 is CASSPWTSGGGETQYF. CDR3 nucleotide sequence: TGTGCCAGCAGCCCTTGGACTAGCGGGGGTGGGGAGACCCAGTACTTC.